The source of this TCR beta chain is a study of Graves' ophthalmopathy and Graves' hyperthyroidism (dated by TCRdb to the late 2010s). With respect to the entire study: Peripheral blood was collected at initial diagnosis, prior to any treatment. The study used TCR beta repertoire signatures to distinguish Graves' ophthalmopathy from Graves' hyperthyroidism and to predict progression to ophthalmopathy. In total, 135 blood samples were TCR-sequenced: fewer than 50 ophthalmopathy, some 75 hyperthyroidism and some 17 hyperthyroidism-to-ophthalmopathy patients. A discovery set of 100 or so patients (under 45 ophthalmopathy, approximately 58 stable hyperthyroidism) was enrolled to explore V-J signatures distinguishing ophthalmopathy from hyperthyroidism. An independent validation cohort comprised roughly 20 hyperthyroidism patients and roughly 15 patients who later progressed from hyperthyroidism to ophthalmopathy. In roughly 6 hyperthyroidism patients, the T-cell repertoire of thyroid tissue was compared with the T-cell repertoire of blood. Once sampling was done, hyperthyroidism patients were given methimazole at a starting dose of 30 mg daily, while ophthalmopathy patients were given high-dose intravenous methylprednisolone. The 100 discovery patients were randomly split 7:3 into training and test sets.

V is trimmed back by 6 bases and J by 4 bases, and the junction contains 7 bases that no gene match accounts for. Looking up the germline V gene yields CDR1 MNHEY and CDR2 SVGEGT. Including cysteine and phenylalanine, the CDR3 has 15 amino acids. Kept here is only the CDR3 DNA, which spans 45 bases and is read in frame from base 1. Ophthalmopathy patients were characterized by moderately to severely active disease, a Clinical Activity Score of at least 3, a NOSPECS grade of at least 4, and a disease duration under 3 months. Patients with other autoimmune diseases, uncontrolled infections, pregnancy or lactation were excluded from the study. Diagnosis relied on clinical symptoms, serum thyroxine, TRAb, thyroid ultrasound and orbital computed tomography. Ficoll-Paque density gradient centrifugation was used to isolate PBMCs from 8 to 10 ml of fresh peripheral blood. Total RNA was extracted with Trizol reagent and quality-checked on an Agilent 2100 Bioanalyzer.

For repertoire sequencing, TCR beta CDR3 regions were amplified from RNA transcripts. A first-round RT-PCR used HTBI primers with the Qiagen OneStep RT-PCR kit, followed by a second-round multiplex PCR, size selection and purification. The libraries underwent paired-end sequencing with 100 bp reads on an Illumina HiSeq2000. In the original analysis: SOAPnuke was used to process the reads, removing any read that contained adapters or uncalled bases, had a mean Phred below 15, or lacked an exact match to the constant primer or identifier. High-quality paired reads were merged with COPE v1.2.5. Each unique nucleotide sequence was treated as a clonotype, and MiTCR v1.1 was used to align the clonotypes to the IMGT TRB V, D and J references. Analysis was restricted to V-J combinations with a frequency above 0.0001, which covered roughly 99% of repertoires. A TCR clonal expansion and chaos score per V-J combination was defined as the ratio of F50 clonal expansion to chaos observed in the TCRdist matrix. Welch's t-statistics and random forest were used to narrow the features down to over ten V-J combinations, which were then fed into a naive Bayes classifier. The Morisita-Horn index was used to measure how similar the thyroid and blood repertoires were. Starting from the raw public reads, TCRdb applied fastp trimming at Q25, assembled clones with MiXCR and retained in-frame beta chains. Every entry covers one CDR3 protein and lists the most common genes and DNA from its rows. The V and J calls were not made by the authors but by TCRdb's processing. The sample yields approximately 160,000 distinct CDR3 sequences; approximately 40% were counted once. Clones ranked in the top ten supply roughly 9% of the sample.

What the study reported, not specific to this receptor: In cross-validation, the 13-signature model distinguished ophthalmopathy from stable hyperthyroidism with approximately 90% sensitivity and around 81% specificity, while in the test set the corresponding values were approximately 79% and 70%. In validation, the model predicted ophthalmopathy progression with 70.59% sensitivity and 72.22% specificity; some 13 predicted patients were CT-confirmed with GO in a median of approximately 6.2 months. Most expanded thyroid clonotypes with a frequency above 0.001 also appeared in blood, which suggests that blood repertoires may reflect the immune response in the thyroid. No statistical method was used to predetermine the sample size, and group allocation was not hidden from the investigators.

Note on this clonotype: Its antigen target is currently unknown. It has no much larger one-base neighbor in the sample; base qualities were not kept.

The sequence is built from TRBV6-2 or TRBV6-3 and TRBJ1-5, and TRBD1 matches 9 of the central bases. The clonotype originates from a man aged 30-40 years with Graves' ophthalmopathy. Donor details come from another sample of the same person, matched by shared clones. Specimen: peripheral blood. The nucleotide sequence reads TGTGCCAGCAGGAAGGACAGGGGTTGGAATCAGCCCCAGCATTTT. Its protein is CASRKDRGWNQPQHF.